These 11 T cell receptor beta chains were sequenced from one sample in a study of control samples from healthy donors and cancer patients. The table came from immunoSEQ multiplex PCR; TCRdb's copy has only in-frame clones and leaves some out. This sample yields tens of thousands of clones, of which roughly nine tenths are seen a single time; roughly 1.5% belongs to the top ten. The sequencing sample was made of PBMCs. All receptors derive from a man in his forties or fifties with colorectal cancer.

This chain connects TRBV27 to TRBJ1-1; D gene uncertain. CDR3 length: 13 amino acids. CDR1 and CDR2 (germline): MNHEY, SMNVEV (reference sequence). V was trimmed by 4 bases and J by 7 bases, leaving 13 bases between them. The CDR3 spells CASSSIGRIEAFF. The DNA of the CDR3 is TGTGCCAGCAGTTCAATCGGACGGATTGAAGCTTTCTTT.

The chain couples TRBV5-1 to TRBJ2-2; the D call may be TRBD1 or TRBD2 (5 bases each). The germline gives CDR1 SGHRS, CDR2 YFSETQ. The CDR3 totals 14 residues. Trimming removed 7 bases at V and 4 bases at J, with 14 bases between. CDR3 in amino acids: CASEDAGSTGELFF. CDR3 sequence (DNA): TGCGCCAGCGAAGATGCAGGGAGCACCGGGGAGCTGTTTTTT.

The chain recombines TRBV5-4 with TRBJ1-2, with TRBD1 as a possible D gene (5 bases). Germline V gene data show CDR1 as SGHNT and CDR2 as YYREEE (reference sequence). Trimming stripped 0 bases from V and 2 bases from J, with 14 bases between. The length of the CDR3 is 16 residues. The CDR3 DNA follows: TGTGCCAGCAGCTTGGCCCTTCGGGACCGAAACTATGGCTACACCTTC. It is translated as CASSLALRDRNYGYTF.

The chain uses TRBV6-5 and TRBJ1-5, with 8 bases lining up with TRBD1. The CDR3 spans 14 residues. The J segment lost 10 bases and the V segment lost 5 bases, leaving 10 bases of the junction unmatched. Germline loops: CDR1 MNHEY, CDR2 SVGAGI. This chain's CDR3 is CASSPGTGHGPQHF. CDR3 nucleotide sequence: TGTGCCAGCAGTCCCGGGACAGGTCATGGCCCCCAGCATTTT.

J is TRBJ1-1 and V is TRBV29-1, with D possibly TRBD1 on 6 matching bases. The CDR3 sequence is 11 residues long. V was clipped by 5 bases and J by 3 bases, with 7 bases between them. Germline V lookup: CDR1 SQVTM, CDR2 ANQGSEA. CDR3 amino acids: CSVTGYTEAFF. CDR3 DNA: TGCAGCGTTACAGGGTACACTGAAGCTTTCTTT.

The rearrangement links TRBV14 to TRBJ2-7, with a weak D call TRBD2 (5 bases). From germline, CDR1 is SGHDN and CDR2 FVKESK. The CDR3 covers 13 residues. The ends were cut back, 1 base at V and 5 bases at J, with 9 bases in the middle. The CDR3 coding sequence is TGTGCCAGCAGCCAAGTGGCTAGCAACGAGCAGTACTTC. Protein: CASSQVASNEQYF.

The CDR3 DNA reads TGTGCCAGCAGTGTGGGGGGGATAAACTATGGCTACACCTTC. Its protein is CASSVGGINYGYTF. The chain recombines TRBV2 with TRBJ1-2, with D tentatively TRBD1 (5 bases). Trimming removed 4 bases at V and 2 bases at J, with 11 bases between. This CDR3 has 14 residues. The germline V gene encodes CDR1 SNHLY and CDR2 FYNNEI.

The chain joins TRBV4-1 to TRBJ2-1, with TRBD2 matching 13 bases. Looked up from germline, CDR1 is MGHRA and CDR2 is YSYEKL. Trimming cost V 4 bases and J 3 bases; bases outside gene matches: 3. The CDR3 consists of 16 residues. For the CDR3, the DNA is TGCGCCAGCAGCCGAGGACTAGCGGGAGTCTACAATGAGCAGTTCTTC. It encodes CASSRGLAGVYNEQFF.

The chain couples TRBV27 to TRBJ2-1; a weak D match, TRBD2 (6 bases). CDR1 MNHEY and CDR2 SMNVEV come from the germline V gene (reference sequence). The CDR3 covers 15 residues. V lost 5 bases to trimming and J lost 4 bases, with 15 bases between them. The CDR3 reads CASSVSGGFYNEQFF. CDR3 DNA: TGTGCCAGCAGTGTCTCTGGGGGGTTTTACAATGAGCAGTTCTTC.

This clone was recorded only once. The chain is built from TRBV7-9 and TRBJ2-5; 10 bases align to TRBD1. Per the germline V gene, CDR1 is SEHNR and CDR2 is FQNEAQ (reference sequence). The V and J ends lost 5 bases and 4 bases, in that order; junction bases with no gene match: 7. The CDR3 length is 15 residues. This CDR3 reads CASSLGQGIGETQYF. The CDR3 DNA sequence: TGTGCCAGCAGCCTGGGACAGGGGATTGGAGAGACCCAGTACTTC.

V usage is TRBV6-5 and J usage is TRBJ1-5; D is ambiguous. Germline V lookup: CDR1 MNHEY, CDR2 SVGAGI. This CDR3 region has 14 residues. Trimming stripped 5 bases from V and 4 bases from J, with 12 bases between. CDR3 in amino acids: CASSKPPFNQPQHF. The CDR3 coding sequence is TGTGCCAGCAGTAAGCCCCCCTTTAATCAGCCCCAGCATTTT.